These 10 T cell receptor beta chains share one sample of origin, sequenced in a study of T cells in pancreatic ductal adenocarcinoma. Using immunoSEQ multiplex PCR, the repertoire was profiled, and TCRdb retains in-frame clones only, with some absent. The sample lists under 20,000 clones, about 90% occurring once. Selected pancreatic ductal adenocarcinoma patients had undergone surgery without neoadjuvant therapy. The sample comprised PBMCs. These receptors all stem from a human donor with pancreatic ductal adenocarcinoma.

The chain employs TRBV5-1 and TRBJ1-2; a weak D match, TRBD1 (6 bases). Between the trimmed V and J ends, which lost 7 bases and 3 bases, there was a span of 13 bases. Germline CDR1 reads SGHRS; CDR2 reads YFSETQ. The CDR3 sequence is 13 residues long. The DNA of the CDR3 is TGCGCCAGCTCCGAACAGGGCGACTATGGCTACACCTTC. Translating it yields CASSEQGDYGYTF.

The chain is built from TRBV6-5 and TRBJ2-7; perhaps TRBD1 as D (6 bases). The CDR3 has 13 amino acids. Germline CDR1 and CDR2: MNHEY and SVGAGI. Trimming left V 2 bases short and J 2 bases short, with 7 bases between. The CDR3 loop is CASSYGGPYEQYF. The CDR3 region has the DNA TGTGCCAGCAGTTACGGGGGCCCCTACGAGCAGTACTTC.

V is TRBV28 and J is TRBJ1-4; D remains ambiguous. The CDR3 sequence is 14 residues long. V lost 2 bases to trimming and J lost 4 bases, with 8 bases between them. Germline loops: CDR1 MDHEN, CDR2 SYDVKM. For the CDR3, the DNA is TGTGCCAGCAGTTTAGGCGGTCTTAATGAAAAACTGTTTTTT. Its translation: CASSLGGLNEKLFF.

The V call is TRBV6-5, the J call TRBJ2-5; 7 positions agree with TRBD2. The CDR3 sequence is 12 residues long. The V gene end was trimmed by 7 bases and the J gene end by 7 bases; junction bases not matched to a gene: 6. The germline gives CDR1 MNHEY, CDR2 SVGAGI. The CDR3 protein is CASTEGRGTQYF. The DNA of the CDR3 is TGTGCCAGCACCGAGGGGAGGGGGACCCAGTACTTC.

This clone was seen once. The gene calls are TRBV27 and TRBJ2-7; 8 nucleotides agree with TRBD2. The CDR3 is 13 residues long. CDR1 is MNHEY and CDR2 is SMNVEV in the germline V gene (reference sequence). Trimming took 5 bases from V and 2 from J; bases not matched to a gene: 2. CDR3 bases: TGTGCCAGCAGTACGGGACTAGCCTACGAGCAGTACTTC. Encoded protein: CASSTGLAYEQYF.

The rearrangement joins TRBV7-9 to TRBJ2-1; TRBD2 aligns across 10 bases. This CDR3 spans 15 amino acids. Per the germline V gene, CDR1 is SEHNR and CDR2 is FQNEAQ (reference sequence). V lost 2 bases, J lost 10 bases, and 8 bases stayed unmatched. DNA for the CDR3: TGTGCCAGCAGCTTATCCAGCGGGGGGGCGAAGGAGCAGTTCTTC. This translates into CASSLSSGGAKEQFF.

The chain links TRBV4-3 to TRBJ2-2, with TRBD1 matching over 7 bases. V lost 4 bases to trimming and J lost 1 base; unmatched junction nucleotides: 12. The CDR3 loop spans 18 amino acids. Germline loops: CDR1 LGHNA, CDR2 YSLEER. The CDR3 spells CASSLVYSGQLNTGELFF. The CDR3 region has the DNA TGCGCCAGCAGCCTAGTTTACTCGGGACAGTTGAACACCGGGGAGCTGTTTTTT.

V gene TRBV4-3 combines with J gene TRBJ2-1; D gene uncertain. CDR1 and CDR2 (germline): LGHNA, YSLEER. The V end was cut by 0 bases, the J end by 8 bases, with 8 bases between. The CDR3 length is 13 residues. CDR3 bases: TGCGCCAGCAGCCAAGATTTAGCCTATGAGCAGTTCTTC. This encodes CASSQDLAYEQFF.

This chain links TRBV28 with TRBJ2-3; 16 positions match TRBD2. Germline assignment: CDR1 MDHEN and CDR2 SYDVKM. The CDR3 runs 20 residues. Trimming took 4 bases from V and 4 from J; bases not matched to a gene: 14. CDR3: CASSSPGLAGGPFIPDTQYF. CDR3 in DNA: TGTGCCAGCAGTTCTCCGGGACTAGCGGGGGGGCCTTTTATCCCAGATACGCAGTATTTT. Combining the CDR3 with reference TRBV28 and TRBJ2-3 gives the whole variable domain DVKVTQSSRYLVKRTGEKVFLECVQDMDHENMFWYRQDPGLGLRLIYFSYDVKMKEKGDIPEGYSVSREKKERFSLILESASTNQTSMYLCASSSPGLAGGPFIPDTQYFGPGTRLTVL.

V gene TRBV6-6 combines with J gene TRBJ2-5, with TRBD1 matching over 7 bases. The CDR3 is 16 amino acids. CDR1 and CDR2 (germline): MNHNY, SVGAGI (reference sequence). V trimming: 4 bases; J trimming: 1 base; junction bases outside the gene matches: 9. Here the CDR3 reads CASSLPGQDFQETQYF. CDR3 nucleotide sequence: TGTGCCAGCAGTTTACCTGGACAGGACTTCCAAGAGACCCAGTACTTC.